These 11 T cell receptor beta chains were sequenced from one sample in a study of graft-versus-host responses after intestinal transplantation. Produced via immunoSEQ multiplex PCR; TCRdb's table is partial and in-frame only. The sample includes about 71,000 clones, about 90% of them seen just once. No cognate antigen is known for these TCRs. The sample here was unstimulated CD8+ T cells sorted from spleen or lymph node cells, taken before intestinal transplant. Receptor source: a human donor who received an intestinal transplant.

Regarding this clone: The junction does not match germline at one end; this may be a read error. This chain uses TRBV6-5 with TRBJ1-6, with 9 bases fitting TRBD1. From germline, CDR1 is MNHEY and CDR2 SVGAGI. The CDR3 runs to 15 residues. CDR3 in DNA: TGTGCCAGTAGTTTACAGGGGGCCTCCGGTTCACCCCTCCACTTT. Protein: CASSLQGASGSPLHF.

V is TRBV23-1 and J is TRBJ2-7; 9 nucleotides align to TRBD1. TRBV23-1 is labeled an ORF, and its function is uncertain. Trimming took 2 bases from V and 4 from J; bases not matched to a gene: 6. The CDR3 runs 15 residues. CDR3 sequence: CASSQKGTGRYEQYF. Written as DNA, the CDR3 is TGCGCCAGCAGTCAAAAAGGGACAGGGCGGTACGAGCAGTACTTC.

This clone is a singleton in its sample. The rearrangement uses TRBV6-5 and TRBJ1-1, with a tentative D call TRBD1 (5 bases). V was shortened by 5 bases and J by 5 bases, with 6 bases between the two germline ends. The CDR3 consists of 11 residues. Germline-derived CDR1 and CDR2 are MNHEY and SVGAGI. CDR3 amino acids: CASSGATEAFF. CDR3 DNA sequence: TGTGCCAGCAGTGGGGCAACTGAAGCTTTCTTT.

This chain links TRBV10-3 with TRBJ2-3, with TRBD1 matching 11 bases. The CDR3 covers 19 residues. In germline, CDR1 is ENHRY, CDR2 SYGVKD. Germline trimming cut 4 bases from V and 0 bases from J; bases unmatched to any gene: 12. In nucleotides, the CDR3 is TGTGCCATCAGTGGGGGACAGGGGGAGAAGATTCATAGCACAGATACGCAGTATTTT. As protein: CAISGGQGEKIHSTDTQYF.

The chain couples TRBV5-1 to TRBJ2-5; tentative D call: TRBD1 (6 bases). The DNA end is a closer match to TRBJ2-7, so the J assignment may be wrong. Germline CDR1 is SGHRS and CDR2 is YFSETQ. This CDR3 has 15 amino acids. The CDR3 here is CASSLERTATYEQYF. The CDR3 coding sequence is TGCGCCAGCAGCTTGGAAAGGACAGCAACCTACGAGCAGTACTTC.

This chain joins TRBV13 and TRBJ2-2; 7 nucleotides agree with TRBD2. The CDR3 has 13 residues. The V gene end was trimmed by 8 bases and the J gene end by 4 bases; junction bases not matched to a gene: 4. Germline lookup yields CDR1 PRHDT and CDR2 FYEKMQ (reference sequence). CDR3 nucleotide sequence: TGTGCCAGCGGGACGGGGGGCACCGGGGAGCTGTTTTTT. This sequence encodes CASGTGGTGELFF.

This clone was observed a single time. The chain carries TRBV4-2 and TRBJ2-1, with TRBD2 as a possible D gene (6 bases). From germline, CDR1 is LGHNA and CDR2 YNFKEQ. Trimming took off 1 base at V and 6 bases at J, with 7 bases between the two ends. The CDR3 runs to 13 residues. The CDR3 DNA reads TGTGCCAGCAGCCAAGGAGCGGGCAATGAGCAGTTCTTC. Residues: CASSQGAGNEQFF.

The CDR3 DNA is TGTGCCAGCAGCCCTACAGGGGGCGATCAGCCCCAGCATTTT. Its protein is CASSPTGGDQPQHF. This chain uses TRBV11-2 with TRBJ1-5, with 9 nucleotides matching TRBD1. The CDR3 spans 14 residues. V lost 5 bases, J lost 5 bases, and 4 bases stayed unmatched. Germline CDR1 SGHAT, CDR2 FQNNGV.

The CDR3 spells CASSLGLGAPEAFF. The DNA for the CDR3 is TGTGCCAGCAGCTTAGGTTTGGGGGCCCCTGAAGCTTTCTTT. This rearrangement joins TRBV5-6 to TRBJ1-1; possibly TRBD1 for D (6 bases). In germline, CDR1 is SGHDT, CDR2 YYEEEE. The CDR3 totals 14 residues. The V end lost 2 bases, the J end lost 6 bases, and 14 bases lay between the germline ends.

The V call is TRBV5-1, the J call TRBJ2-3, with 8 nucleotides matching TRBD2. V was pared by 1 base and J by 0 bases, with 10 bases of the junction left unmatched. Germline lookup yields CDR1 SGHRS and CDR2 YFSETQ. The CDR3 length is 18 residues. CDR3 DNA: TGCGCCAGCAGCTTGTTGATAGTAGCGGGGACTAGCACAGATACGCAGTATTTT. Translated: CASSLLIVAGTSTDTQYF.

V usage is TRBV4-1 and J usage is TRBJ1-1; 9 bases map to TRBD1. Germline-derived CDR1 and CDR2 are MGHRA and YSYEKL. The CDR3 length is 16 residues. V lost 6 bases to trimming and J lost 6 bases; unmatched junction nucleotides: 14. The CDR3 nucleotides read TGCGCCAGCAGTCAAATTCCGGGACAGGGAATACCTGAAGCTTTCTTT. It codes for CASSQIPGQGIPEAFF.